The sample holds a few counts of the clone carrying this TCR beta chain. The ends lost 3 bases at V and 2 bases at J; junction bases unmatched: 5. This CDR3 contains 16 residues. The germline gives CDR1 SGHTA, CDR2 FQGNSA. Unique molecular identifiers were present on the cDNA, which also gained a universal primer site by template switching. TCRdb reprocessed the 5' RACE reads with MiXCR, giving one entry per CDR3 protein. The table records around 530,000 distinct CDR3 sequences, approximately 16% of them present only once. These data belong to a study of identical twins. Another study also made use of these data, one on yellow fever vaccine responses in identical twins.

The sequence came from a woman under 30 in good health. The chain carries TRBV7-2 and TRBJ2-5; TRBD2 agrees at 11 bases. The specimen sequenced was CD4+ T cells sorted from blood. This chain's CDR3 is CASSFYLAGGQETQYF. In DNA, the CDR3 is TGTGCCAGCAGCTTCTACCTAGCGGGGGGACAAGAGACCCAGTACTTC.